This T cell receptor beta chain was captured by sequencing in a study of blood T cell repertoires in COVID-19. The wider study: Spain, Italy and the United States supplied samples that represented acute and convalescent COVID-19. Nucleic acid was either cDNA or gDNA, and it came from T cells, B-cell-depleted T cells, or PBMCs.

Authors' processing steps: Amplifying reference gene primers gave estimates of nucleated cell counts. Profiling relied on immunoSEQ multiplex PCR, and the TCRdb table lists in-frame clones only, not all of them. Clone size and the V and J calls come from that table; the DNA yielded D and trimming. This repertoire shows approximately 190,000 clones, around four fifths found once; its top ten account for around 14%. Germline assignment: CDR1 GTSNPN and CDR2 SVGIG (reference sequence). V was trimmed by 1 base and J by 0 bases, leaving 16 bases between them. CDR3 length: 16 amino acids. The chain joins TRBV30 to TRBJ2-7; possible D gene TRBD1, 6 bases. The sequence derives from a man aged 25 to 45 with active or convalescent COVID-19. Sample: peripheral blood. CDR3 nucleotide sequence: TGTGCCTGGAGTGGGCCAGGGGAAATATTCTCCTACGAGCAGTACTTC. Translated: CAWSGPGEIFSYEQYF.